The 12 T cell receptor beta chains below all came from one sample that was sequenced in a study of read filtering for tumor transcriptome and immune sequencing. From about 400 ng of RNA, a library with molecular barcoded alpha/delta and beta/gamma adaptors was made. TCRdb used MiXCR to reprocess the reads, holding one entry per CDR3 protein. The sample records around 140,000 distinct CDR3 sequences, approximately 13% being singletons. Sequences were obtained from a population of CD138-negative cells sorted from bone marrow. The receptors were sampled from a donor at least 40 years old with multiple myeloma.

This clonotype was detected many times. The rearrangement joins TRBV30 to TRBJ2-5; unclear D gene. V shed 7 bases and J shed 4 bases, with 13 bases lying between them. CDR3 length: 12 residues. Germline CDR1 GTSNPN, CDR2 SVGIG (reference sequence). CDR3 nucleotide sequence: TGTGCCTTCGTTGGGGTGGGAGAGACCCAGTACTTC. Amino acids: CAFVGVGETQYF.

As concerns this clonotype: The junction departs from germline at one end; a sequencing error may be responsible. The chain uses TRBV28 and TRBJ2-6; tentatively, D is TRBD1 (5 bases). Germline V gene lookup returns CDR1 MDHEN and CDR2 SYDVKM. The CDR3 consists of 13 residues. This CDR3 is CASSFSGANVQTF. The DNA of the CDR3 is TGTGCCAGCAGTTTCTCTGGGGCCAACGTCCAGACTTTC.

In its sample, this clonotype was seen a few times. This may arise from a read error, as a much more abundant clone is one base away. The CDR3 bases are TGCAGCGTTGGGACAGGCCACAATGGGCAGTTCTTC. Its translation: CSVGTGHNGQFF. The chain is built from TRBV29-1 and TRBJ2-1; 7 bases fit TRBD1. The CDR3 covers 12 residues. Per the germline V gene, CDR1 is SQVTM and CDR2 is ANQGSEA.

This clonotype was found many times. V and J are TRBV27 and TRBJ2-2, with D possibly being TRBD1 (5 bases). The CDR3 extends over 15 amino acids. The V gene lost 2 bases and the J gene lost 2 bases, with 9 bases spanning the gap. Germline V gene sequence: CDR1 MNHEY, CDR2 SMNVEV (reference sequence). The CDR3 region is CASSLEDNNTGELFF. For the CDR3, the DNA is TGTGCCAGCAGTTTAGAGGACAACAACACCGGGGAGCTGTTTTTT.

V is TRBV7-8 and J is TRBJ2-7, with 9 bases identical to TRBD1. V was pared by 3 bases and J by 1 base, with 7 bases of the junction left unmatched. The CDR3 consists of 16 residues. From germline, CDR1 is SGHVS and CDR2 FQNEAQ. CDR3 in amino acids: CASSFTRDRDSYEQYF. DNA for the CDR3: TGTGCCAGCAGCTTCACCCGGGACAGGGATTCCTACGAGCAGTACTTC.

This clonotype was counted at least ten times. The rearrangement uses TRBV6-2 or TRBV6-3 and TRBJ1-1, with TRBD1 matching 7 bases. This CDR3 contains 13 residues. Germline assignment: CDR1 MNHEY and CDR2 SVGEGT. With 4 bases clipped from V and 5 bases from J, the junction kept 4 bases outside the gene matches. The CDR3: CASSSTGRTEAFF. For the CDR3, the DNA is TGTGCCAGCAGTTCGACAGGGAGGACTGAAGCTTTCTTT.

This clonotype showed up many times. The V call is TRBV4-1, the J call TRBJ1-1; the D gene is possibly TRBD1 (5 bases). Trimming took off 4 bases at V and 4 bases at J, with 16 bases between the two ends. The CDR3 sequence is 15 residues long. Per the germline V gene, CDR1 is MGHRA and CDR2 is YSYEKL. CDR3 sequence (DNA): TGCGCCAGCAGCCTCGGCGGAGGGGCTGCCACTGAAGCTTTCTTT. Protein: CASSLGGGAATEAFF.

This clonotype was counted ten times or more. The V call is TRBV7-2, the J call TRBJ1-1; TRBD1 agrees at 7 bases. CDR1 is SGHTA, CDR2 FQGNSA, per germline. The CDR3 has 14 residues. With 4 bases clipped from V and 4 bases from J, the junction kept 6 bases outside the gene matches. CDR3 residues: CASSSDTGATEAFF. The CDR3 coding sequence is TGTGCCAGCAGCTCCGACACAGGGGCCACTGAAGCTTTCTTT.

V usage is TRBV6-5 and J usage is TRBJ2-7; D is uncertain. The CDR3 contains 11 residues. Trimming cost V 7 bases and J 3 bases, with 7 bases left between them. Germline lookup yields CDR1 MNHEY and CDR2 SVGAGI. The chain's CDR3 is CASTFIYEQYF. In DNA, the CDR3 is TGTGCCAGCACTTTTATCTACGAGCAGTACTTC.

This clonotype was counted many times. The J gene is TRBJ1-4, the V gene TRBV5-1; D unresolved. Germline V lookup: CDR1 SGHRS, CDR2 YFSETQ. The CDR3 contains 13 residues. Trimming pared 4 bases from V and 4 bases from J, leaving 8 bases between. CDR3: CASSLGSNEKLFF. The CDR3 nucleotides are TGCGCCAGCAGCCTAGGGAGTAATGAAAAACTGTTTTTT.

This clonotype was observed at least ten times. The chain has TRBV5-1 and TRBJ2-1, with TRBD1 matching over 8 bases. V dropped 4 bases and J dropped 5; count of bases not matched to a gene: 5. The CDR3 contains 14 residues. Per the germline V gene, CDR1 is SGHRS and CDR2 is YFSETQ. CDR3 region: CASSLGDRNNEQFF. DNA of the CDR3: TGCGCCAGCAGCCTTGGGGACAGGAACAATGAGCAGTTCTTC.

This clonotype has at least ten counts. This chain uses TRBV5-6 with TRBJ2-1; 12 nucleotides line up with TRBD2. Germline values: CDR1 SGHDT, CDR2 YYEEEE. This CDR3 contains 16 residues. Trimming cost V 5 bases and J 0 bases; bases outside gene matches: 3. The CDR3, as DNA: TGTGCCAGCAGATCGGGACTAGCGGGCTCCTACAATGAGCAGTTCTTC. Translating gives CASRSGLAGSYNEQFF.